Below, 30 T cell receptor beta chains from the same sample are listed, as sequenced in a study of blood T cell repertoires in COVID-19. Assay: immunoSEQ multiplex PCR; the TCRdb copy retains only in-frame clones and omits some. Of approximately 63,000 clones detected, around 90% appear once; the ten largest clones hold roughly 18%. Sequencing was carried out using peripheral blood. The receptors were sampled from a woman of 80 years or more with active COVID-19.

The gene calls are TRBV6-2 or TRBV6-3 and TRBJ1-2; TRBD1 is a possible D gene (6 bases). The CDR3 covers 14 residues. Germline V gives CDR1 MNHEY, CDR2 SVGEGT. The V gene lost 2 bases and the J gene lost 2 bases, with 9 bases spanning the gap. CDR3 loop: CASSYPTGNYGYTF. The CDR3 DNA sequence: TGTGCCAGCAGTTACCCCACAGGGAACTATGGCTACACCTTC.

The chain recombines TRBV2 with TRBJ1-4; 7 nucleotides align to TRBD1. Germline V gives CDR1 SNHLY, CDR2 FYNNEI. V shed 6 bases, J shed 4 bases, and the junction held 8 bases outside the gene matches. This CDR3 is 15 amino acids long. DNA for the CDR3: TGTGCCAGCAGAGAGACAGGGAATATTAATGAAAAACTGTTTTTT. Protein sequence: CASRETGNINEKLFF.

CDR3 DNA sequence: TGTGCCAGCAGCCTAAGGACAGGGTGGAATGAGCAGTTCTTC. Its translation: CASSLRTGWNEQFF. This chain joins TRBV9 and TRBJ2-1, with TRBD1 matching 8 bases. Germline-derived CDR1 and CDR2 are SGDLS and YYNGEE. The trim removed 4 bases at V and 7 bases at J, leaving 7 bases unmatched. This CDR3 has 14 residues.

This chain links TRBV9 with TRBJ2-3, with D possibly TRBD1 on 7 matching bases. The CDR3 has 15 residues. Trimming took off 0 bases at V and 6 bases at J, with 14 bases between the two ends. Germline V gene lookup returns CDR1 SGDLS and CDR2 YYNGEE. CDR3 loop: CASSVEGDSGDTQYF. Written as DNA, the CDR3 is TGTGCCAGCAGCGTAGAGGGGGACAGCGGGGATACGCAGTATTTT.

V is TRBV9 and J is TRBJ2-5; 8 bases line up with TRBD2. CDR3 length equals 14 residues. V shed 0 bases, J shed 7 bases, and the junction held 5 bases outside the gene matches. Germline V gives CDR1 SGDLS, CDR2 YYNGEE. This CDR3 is CASSVGGLVRTQYF. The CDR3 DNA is TGTGCCAGCAGCGTAGGGGGACTAGTCCGGACCCAGTACTTC.

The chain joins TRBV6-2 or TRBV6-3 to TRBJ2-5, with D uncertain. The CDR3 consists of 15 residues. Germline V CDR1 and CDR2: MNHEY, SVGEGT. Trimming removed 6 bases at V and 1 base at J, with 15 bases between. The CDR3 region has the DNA TGTGCCAGCAGCACCGGAAGCGCGGCCCAAGAGACCCAGTACTTC. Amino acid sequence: CASSTGSAAQETQYF.

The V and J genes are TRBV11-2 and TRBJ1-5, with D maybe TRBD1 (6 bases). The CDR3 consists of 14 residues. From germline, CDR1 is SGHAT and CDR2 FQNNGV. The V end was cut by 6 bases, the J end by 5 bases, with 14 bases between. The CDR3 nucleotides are TGTGCCAGCAGACGAACAGGGAGGGATCAGCCCCAGCATTTT. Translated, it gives CASRRTGRDQPQHF.

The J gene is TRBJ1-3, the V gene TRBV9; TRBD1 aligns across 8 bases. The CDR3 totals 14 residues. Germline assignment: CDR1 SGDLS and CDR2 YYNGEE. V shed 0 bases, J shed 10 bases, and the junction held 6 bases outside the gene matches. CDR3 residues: CASSVASQGDTIYF. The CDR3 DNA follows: TGTGCCAGCAGCGTAGCGTCACAGGGGGATACCATATATTTT.

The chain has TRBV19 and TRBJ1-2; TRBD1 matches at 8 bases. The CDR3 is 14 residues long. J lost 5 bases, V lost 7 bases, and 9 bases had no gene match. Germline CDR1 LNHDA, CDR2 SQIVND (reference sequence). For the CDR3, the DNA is TGTGCCAGTAAGCAGGGGGCGCGGTGGTATGGCTACACCTTC. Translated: CASKQGARWYGYTF.

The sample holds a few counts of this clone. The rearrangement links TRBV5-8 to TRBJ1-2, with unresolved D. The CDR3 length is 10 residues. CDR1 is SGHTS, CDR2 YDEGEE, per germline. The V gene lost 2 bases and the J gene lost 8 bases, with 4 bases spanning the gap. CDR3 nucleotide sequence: TGTGCCAGCAGCTTACAGGGCTACACCTTC. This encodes CASSLQGYTF. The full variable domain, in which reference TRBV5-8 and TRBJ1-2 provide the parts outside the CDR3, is EAGVTQSPTHLIKTRGQQATLRCSPISGHTSVYWYQQALGLGLQFLLWYDEGEERNRGNFPPRFSGRQFPNYSSELNVNALELEDSALYLCASSLQGYTFGSGTRLTVV.

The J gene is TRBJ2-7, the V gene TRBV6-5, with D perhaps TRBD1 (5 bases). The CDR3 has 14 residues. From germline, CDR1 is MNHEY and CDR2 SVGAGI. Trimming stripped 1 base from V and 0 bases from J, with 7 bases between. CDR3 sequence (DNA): TGTGCCAGCAGTTACTACAGGCTCTCCTACGAGCAGTACTTC. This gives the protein CASSYYRLSYEQYF.

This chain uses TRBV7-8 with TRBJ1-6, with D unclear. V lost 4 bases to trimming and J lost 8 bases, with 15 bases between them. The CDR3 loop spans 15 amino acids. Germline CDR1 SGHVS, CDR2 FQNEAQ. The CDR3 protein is CASSSSAIGDSPLHF. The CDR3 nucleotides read TGTGCCAGCAGCTCCTCGGCAATCGGGGATTCACCCCTCCACTTT.

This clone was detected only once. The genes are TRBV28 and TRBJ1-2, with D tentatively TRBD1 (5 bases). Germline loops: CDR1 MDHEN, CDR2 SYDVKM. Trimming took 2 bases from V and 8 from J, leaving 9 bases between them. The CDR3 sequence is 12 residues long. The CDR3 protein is CASSLGGLGYTF. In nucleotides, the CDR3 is TGTGCCAGCAGTTTAGGGGGGTTGGGCTACACCTTC.

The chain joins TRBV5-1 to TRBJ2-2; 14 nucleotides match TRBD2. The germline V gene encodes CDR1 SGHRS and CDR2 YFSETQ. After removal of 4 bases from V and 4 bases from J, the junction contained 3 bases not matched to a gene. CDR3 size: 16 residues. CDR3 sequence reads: CASSPGTSGGTGELFF. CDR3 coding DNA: TGCGCCAGCAGCCCCGGGACTAGCGGGGGCACCGGGGAGCTGTTTTTT.

The CDR3 DNA follows: TGCGCCAGCAGCCAAGATTGGGCAGCCTCTGGAAACACCATATATTTT. Translating gives CASSQDWAASGNTIYF. The J gene is TRBJ1-3, the V gene TRBV4-3; D remains unclear. The CDR3 is 16 amino acids. Germline V gene lookup returns CDR1 LGHNA and CDR2 YSLEER. Trimming took off 0 bases at V and 0 bases at J, with 9 bases between the two ends.

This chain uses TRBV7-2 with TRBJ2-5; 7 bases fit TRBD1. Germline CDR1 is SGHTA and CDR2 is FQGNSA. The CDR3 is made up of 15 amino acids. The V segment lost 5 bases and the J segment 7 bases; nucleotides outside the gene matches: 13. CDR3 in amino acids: CASSTSTGRIMTQYF. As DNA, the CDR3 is TGTGCCAGCAGCACTTCGACAGGGCGCATTATGACCCAGTACTTC.

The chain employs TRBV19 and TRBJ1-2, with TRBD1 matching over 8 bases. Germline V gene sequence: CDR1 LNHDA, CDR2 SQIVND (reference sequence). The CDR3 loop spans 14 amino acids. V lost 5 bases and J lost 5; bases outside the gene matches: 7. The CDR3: CASSPFRGPYGYTF. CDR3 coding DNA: TGTGCCAGTAGTCCCTTCAGGGGGCCTTATGGCTACACCTTC.

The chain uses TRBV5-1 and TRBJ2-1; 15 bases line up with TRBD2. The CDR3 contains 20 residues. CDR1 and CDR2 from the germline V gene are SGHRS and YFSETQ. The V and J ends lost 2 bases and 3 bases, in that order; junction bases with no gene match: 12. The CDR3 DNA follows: TGCGCCAGCAGCTTACAGGGGCAGGGACTAGCGGGGGGCCGCTACAATGAGCAGTTCTTC. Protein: CASSLQGQGLAGGRYNEQFF. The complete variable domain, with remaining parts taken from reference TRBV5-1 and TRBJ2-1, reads KAGVTQTPRYLIKTRGQQVTLSCSPISGHRSVSWYQQTPGQGLQFLFEYFSETQRNKGNFPGRFSGRQFSNSRSEMNVSTLELGDSALYLCASSLQGQGLAGGRYNEQFFGPGTRLTVL.

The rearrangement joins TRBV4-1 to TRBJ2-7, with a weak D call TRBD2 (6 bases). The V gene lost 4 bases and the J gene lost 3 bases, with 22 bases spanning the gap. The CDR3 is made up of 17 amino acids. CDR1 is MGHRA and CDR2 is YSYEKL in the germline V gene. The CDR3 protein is CASSPGVLRDNGYEQYF. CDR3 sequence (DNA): TGCGCCAGCAGCCCGGGGGTTCTGCGGGATAACGGCTACGAGCAGTACTTC.

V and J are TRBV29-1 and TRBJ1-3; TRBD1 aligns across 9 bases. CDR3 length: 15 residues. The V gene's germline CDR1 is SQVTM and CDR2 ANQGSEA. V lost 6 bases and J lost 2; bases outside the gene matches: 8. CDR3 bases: TGCAGCGTCGCACCCGGGACAGGGCCTGGAAACACCATATATTTT. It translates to CSVAPGTGPGNTIYF.

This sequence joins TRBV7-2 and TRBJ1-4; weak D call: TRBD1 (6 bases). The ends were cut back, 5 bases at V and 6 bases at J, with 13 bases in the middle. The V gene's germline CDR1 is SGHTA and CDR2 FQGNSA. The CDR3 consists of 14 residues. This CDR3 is CASSLQGRYEKLFF. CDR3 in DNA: TGTGCCAGCAGCCTACAGGGCCGATATGAAAAACTGTTTTTT.

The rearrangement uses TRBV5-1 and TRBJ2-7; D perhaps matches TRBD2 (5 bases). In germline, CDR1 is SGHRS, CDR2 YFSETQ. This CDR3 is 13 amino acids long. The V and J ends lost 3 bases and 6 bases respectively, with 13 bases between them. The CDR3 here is CASSSNTRGEQYF. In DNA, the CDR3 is TGCGCCAGCAGCTCAAATACCCGGGGCGAGCAGTACTTC.

CDR3 sequence (DNA): TGTGCCAGCAGTGATAGGGGTCAGGGATCCTACGAGCAGTACTTC. Its translation is CASSDRGQGSYEQYF. V usage is TRBV6-1 and J usage is TRBJ2-7, with D possibly matching TRBD1 (5 bases). Germline assignment: CDR1 MNHNS and CDR2 SASEGT. Trimming took off 3 bases at V and 1 base at J, with 13 bases between the two ends. The CDR3 is made up of 15 amino acids.

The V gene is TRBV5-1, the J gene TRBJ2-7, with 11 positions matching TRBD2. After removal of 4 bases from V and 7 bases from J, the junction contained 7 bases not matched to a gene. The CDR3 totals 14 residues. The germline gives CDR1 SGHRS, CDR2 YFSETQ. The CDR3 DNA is TGCGCCAGCAGCACCGGGACTAGCGGAGTTGAGCAGTACTTC. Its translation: CASSTGTSGVEQYF.

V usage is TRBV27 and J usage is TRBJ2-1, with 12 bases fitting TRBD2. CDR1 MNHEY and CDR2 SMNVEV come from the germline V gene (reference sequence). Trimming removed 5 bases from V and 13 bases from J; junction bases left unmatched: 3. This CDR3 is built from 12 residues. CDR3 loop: CASSLAGGHQFF. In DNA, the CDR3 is TGTGCCAGCAGTCTAGCGGGGGGGCATCAGTTCTTC.

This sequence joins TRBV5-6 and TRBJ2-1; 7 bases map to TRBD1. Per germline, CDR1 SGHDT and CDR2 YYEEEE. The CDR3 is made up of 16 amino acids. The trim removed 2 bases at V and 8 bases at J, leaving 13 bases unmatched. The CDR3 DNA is TGTGCCAGCAGCTTCTTCCGGGACAGACAAGGGGATGAGCAGTTCTTC. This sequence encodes CASSFFRDRQGDEQFF.

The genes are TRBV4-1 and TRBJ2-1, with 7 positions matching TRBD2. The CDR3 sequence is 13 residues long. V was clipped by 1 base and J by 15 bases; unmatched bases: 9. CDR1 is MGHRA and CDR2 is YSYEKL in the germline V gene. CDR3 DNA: TGCGCCAGCAGCCAAGTCGGGGGGTCGGTTCGGTTCTTC. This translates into CASSQVGGSVRFF.

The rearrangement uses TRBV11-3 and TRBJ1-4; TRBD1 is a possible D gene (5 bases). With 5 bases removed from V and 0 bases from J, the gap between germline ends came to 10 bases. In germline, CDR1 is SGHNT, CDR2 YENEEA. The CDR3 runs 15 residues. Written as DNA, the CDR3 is TGTGCCAGCAGCGATCCAGGGCCAACTAATGAAAAACTGTTTTTT. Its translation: CASSDPGPTNEKLFF. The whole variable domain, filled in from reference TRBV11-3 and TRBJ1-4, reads EAGVVQSPRYKIIEKKQPVAFWCNPISGHNTLYWYLQNLGQGPELLIRYENEEAVDDSQLPKDRFSAERLKGVDSTLKIQPAELGDSAVYLCASSDPGPTNEKLFFGSGTQLSVL.

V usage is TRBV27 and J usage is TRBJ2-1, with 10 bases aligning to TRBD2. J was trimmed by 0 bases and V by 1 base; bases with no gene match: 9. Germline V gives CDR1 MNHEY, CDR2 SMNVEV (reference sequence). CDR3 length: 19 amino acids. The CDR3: CASSLLGTSGVSSYNEQFF. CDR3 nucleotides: TGTGCCAGCAGTTTATTGGGAACTAGCGGGGTGAGCTCCTACAATGAGCAGTTCTTC.

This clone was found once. The CDR3 sequence: CASSEWGLNTDTQYF. The CDR3 DNA sequence: TGTGCCAGCAGTGAATGGGGACTCAACACAGATACGCAGTATTTT. The gene calls are TRBV25-1 and TRBJ2-3, with D perhaps matching TRBD2 (6 bases). The CDR3 extends over 15 amino acids. Trimming pared 1 base from V and 2 bases from J, leaving 10 bases between. Germline V gene lookup returns CDR1 MGHDK and CDR2 SYGVNS.